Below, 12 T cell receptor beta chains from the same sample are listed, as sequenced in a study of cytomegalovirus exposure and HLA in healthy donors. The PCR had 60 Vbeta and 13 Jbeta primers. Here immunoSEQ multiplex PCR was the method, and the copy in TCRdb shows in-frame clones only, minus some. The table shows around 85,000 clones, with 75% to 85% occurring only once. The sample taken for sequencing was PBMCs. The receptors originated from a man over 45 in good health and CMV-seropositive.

The CDR3 sequence: CASSQENPGTGLPNEQYF. CDR3 DNA sequence: TGTGCCAGCAGCCAAGAAAACCCCGGGACAGGGCTACCTAACGAGCAGTACTTC. The rearrangement uses TRBV4-2 and TRBJ2-7; 9 bases agree with TRBD1. This CDR3 is 18 amino acids long. The V gene's germline CDR1 is LGHNA and CDR2 YNFKEQ. V was clipped by 0 bases and J by 5 bases; unmatched bases: 14.

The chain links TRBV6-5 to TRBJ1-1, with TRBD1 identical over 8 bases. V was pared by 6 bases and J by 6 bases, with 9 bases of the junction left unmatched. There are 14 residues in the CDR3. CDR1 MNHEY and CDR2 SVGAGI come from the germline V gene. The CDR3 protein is CASRRTGQGPEAFF. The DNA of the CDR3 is TGTGCCAGCAGAAGGACAGGGCAGGGCCCTGAAGCTTTCTTT.

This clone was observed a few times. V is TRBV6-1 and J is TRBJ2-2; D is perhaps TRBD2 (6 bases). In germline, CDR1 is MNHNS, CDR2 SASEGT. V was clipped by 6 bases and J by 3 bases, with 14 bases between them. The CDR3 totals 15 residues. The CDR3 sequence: CASRKGGGDTGELFF. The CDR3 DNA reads TGTGCCAGCAGAAAGGGCGGAGGGGACACCGGGGAGCTGTTTTTT.

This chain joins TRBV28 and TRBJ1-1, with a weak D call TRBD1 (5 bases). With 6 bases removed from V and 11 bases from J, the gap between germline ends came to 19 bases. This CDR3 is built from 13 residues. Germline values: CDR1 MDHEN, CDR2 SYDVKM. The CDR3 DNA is TGTGCCAGCAGATCTGGGGAGGGGACGACGGCTTTCTTT. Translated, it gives CASRSGEGTTAFF.

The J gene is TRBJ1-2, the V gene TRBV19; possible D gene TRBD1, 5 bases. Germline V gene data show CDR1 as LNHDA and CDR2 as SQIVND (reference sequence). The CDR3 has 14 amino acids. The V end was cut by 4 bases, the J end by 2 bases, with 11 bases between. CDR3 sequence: CASSKLQANYGYTF. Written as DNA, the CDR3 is TGTGCCAGTAGTAAATTACAGGCGAACTATGGCTACACCTTC.

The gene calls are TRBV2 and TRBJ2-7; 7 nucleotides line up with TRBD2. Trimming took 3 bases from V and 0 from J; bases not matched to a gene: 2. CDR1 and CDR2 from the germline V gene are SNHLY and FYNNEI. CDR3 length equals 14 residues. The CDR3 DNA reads TGTGCCAGCAGTGAGCGGGAGAGCTCCTACGAGCAGTACTTC. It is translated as CASSERESSYEQYF.

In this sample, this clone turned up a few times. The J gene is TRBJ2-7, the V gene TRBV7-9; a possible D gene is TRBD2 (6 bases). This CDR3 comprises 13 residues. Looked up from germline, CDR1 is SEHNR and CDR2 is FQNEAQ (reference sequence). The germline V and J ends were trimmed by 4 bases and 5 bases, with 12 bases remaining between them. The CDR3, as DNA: TGTGCCAGCAGCTATTCGGGACTTGACGAGCAGTACTTC. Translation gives CASSYSGLDEQYF.

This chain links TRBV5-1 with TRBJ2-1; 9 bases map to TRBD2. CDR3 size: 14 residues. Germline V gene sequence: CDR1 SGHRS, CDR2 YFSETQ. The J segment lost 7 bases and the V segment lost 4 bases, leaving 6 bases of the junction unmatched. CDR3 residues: CASSTGLASNEQFF. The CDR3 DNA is TGCGCCAGCAGCACCGGACTAGCGTCGAATGAGCAGTTCTTC.

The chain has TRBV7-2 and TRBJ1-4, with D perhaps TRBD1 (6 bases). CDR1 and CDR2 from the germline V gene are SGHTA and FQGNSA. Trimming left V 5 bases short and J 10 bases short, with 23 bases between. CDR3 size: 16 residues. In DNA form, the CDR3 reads TGTGCCAGCAGCAAAGGGGGGGGCACGAGTCTCGGAAAACTGTTTTTT. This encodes CASSKGGGTSLGKLFF.

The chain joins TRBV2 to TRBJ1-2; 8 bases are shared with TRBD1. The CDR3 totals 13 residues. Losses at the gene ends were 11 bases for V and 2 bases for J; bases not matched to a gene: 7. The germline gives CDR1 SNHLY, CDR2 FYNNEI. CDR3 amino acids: CAGDRGRNYGYTF. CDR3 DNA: TGTGCCGGAGACAGGGGAAGGAACTATGGCTACACCTTC.

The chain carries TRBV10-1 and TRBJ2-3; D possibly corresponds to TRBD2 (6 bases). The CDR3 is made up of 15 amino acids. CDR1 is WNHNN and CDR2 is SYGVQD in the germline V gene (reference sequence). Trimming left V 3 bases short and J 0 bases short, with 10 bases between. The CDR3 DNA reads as TGCGCCAGCAGTGATGGCGGGAAGAGCACAGATACGCAGTATTTT. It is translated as CASSDGGKSTDTQYF.

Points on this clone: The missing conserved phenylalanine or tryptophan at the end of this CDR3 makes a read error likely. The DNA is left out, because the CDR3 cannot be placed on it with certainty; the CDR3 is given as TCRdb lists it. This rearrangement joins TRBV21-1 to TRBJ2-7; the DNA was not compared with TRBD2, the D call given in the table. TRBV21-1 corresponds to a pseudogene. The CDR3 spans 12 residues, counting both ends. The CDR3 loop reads CASSKALAGLPL.